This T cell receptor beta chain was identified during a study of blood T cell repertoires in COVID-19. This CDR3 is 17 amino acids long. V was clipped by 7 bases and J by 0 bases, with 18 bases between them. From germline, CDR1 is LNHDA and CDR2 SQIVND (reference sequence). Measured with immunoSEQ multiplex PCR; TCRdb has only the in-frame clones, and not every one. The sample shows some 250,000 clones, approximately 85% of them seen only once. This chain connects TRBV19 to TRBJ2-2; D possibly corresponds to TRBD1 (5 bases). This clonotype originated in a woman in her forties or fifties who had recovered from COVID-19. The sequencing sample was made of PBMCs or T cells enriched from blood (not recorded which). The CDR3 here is CASKGANRRTNTGELFF. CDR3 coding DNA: TGTGCCAGTAAAGGGGCTAACCGACGGACGAACACCGGGGAGCTGTTTTTT. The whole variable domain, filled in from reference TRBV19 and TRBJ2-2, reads DGGITQSPKYLFRKEGQNVTLSCEQNLNHDAMYWYRQDPGQGLRLIYYSQIVNDFQKGDIAEGYSVSREKKESFPLTVTSAQKNPTAFYLCASKGANRRTNTGELFFGEGSRLTVL.